The clone carrying this TCR beta chain has at least ten counts. Its antigen remains unknown. Trimming pared 3 bases from V and 4 bases from J, leaving 9 bases between. The CDR3 has 12 amino acids. Per the germline V gene, CDR1 is DFQATT and CDR2 is SNEGSKA (reference sequence). The TCR beta CDR3 regions underwent amplification using RNA transcripts as the source. The HTBI primer set was used in a first-round RT-PCR of the TCR CDR3. TCRdb processed the multiplex PCR reads anew with MiXCR; each CDR3 protein has one entry. Among about 290,000 distinct CDR3 sequences listed, 13% were seen once. Uncontrolled infection, other autoimmune disease, pregnancy and lactation each barred patients from inclusion. Diagnosing involved the use of clinical symptoms, serum thyroxine and TRAb, thyroid ultrasound and orbital computed tomography. The data were obtained in a study of T cells in Graves' hyperthyroidism and ophthalmopathy.

Study-wide results and limits: Most clonotypes that expanded in the thyroid above 0.001 also showed up in blood.

The TCR comes from a woman in her 30s with Graves' hyperthyroidism that later progressed to Graves' ophthalmopathy. Sequencing was carried out using blood. The gene calls are TRBV20-1 and TRBJ1-2; no reliable D call. CDR3 protein: CSASLGSYGYTF. The CDR3 DNA is TGCAGTGCTAGTCTCGGGTCCTATGGCTACACCTTC.